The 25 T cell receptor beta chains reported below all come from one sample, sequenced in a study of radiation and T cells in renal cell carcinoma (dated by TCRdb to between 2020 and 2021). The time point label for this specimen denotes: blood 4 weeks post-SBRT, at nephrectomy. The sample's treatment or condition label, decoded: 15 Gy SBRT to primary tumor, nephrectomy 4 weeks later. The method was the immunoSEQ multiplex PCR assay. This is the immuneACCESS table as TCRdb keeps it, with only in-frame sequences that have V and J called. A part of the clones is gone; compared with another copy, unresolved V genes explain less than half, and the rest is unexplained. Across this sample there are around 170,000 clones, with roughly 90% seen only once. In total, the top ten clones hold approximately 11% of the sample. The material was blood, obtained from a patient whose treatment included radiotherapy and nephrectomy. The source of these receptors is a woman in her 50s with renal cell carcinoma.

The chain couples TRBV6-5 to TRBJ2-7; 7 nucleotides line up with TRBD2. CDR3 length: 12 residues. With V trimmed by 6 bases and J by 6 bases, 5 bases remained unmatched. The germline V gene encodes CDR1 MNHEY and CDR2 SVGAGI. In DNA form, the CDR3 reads TGTGCCAGCAGAATAGGGAGGGGCGAGCAGTACTTC. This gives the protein CASRIGRGEQYF.

Here the CDR3 DNA reads TGTGCCAGCAGCTTGAGTGATACGCAGTATTTT. The encoded protein is CASSLSDTQYF. The chain recombines TRBV5-6 with TRBJ2-3; D is unclear. Germline V gives CDR1 SGHDT, CDR2 YYEEEE. V dropped 1 base and J dropped 6 bases, with 3 bases sitting between them. There are 11 residues in the CDR3.

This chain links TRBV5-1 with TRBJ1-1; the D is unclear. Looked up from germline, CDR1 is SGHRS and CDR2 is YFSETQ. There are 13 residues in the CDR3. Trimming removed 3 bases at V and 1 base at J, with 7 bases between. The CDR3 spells CASSSAENTEAFF. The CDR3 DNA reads TGCGCCAGCAGCTCGGCGGAGAACACTGAAGCTTTCTTT.

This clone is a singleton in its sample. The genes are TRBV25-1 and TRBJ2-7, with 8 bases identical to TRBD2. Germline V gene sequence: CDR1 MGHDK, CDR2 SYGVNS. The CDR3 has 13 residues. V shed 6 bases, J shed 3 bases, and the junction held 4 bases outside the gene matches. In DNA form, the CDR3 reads TGTGCCAGCAGAGGCAGCGGGGGCTACGAGCAGTACTTC. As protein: CASRGSGGYEQYF.

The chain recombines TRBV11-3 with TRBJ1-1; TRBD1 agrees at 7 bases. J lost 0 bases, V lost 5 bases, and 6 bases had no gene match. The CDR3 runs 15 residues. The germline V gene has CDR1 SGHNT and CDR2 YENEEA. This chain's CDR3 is CASSQQGPLNTEAFF. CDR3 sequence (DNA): TGTGCCAGCAGCCAACAGGGGCCTTTGAACACTGAAGCTTTCTTT.

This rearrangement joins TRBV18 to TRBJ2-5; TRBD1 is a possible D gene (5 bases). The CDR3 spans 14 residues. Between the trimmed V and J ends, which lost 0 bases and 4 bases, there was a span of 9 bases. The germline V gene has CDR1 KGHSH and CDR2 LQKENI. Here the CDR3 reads CASSPPGVRETQYF. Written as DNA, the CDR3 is TGTGCCAGCTCACCACCAGGGGTAAGAGAGACCCAGTACTTC. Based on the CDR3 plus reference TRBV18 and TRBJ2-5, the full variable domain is NAGVMQNPRHLVRRRGQEARLRCSPMKGHSHVYWYRQLPEEGLKFMVYLQKENIIDESGMPKERFSAEFPKEGPSILRIQQVVRGDSAAYFCASSPPGVRETQYFGPGTRLLVL.

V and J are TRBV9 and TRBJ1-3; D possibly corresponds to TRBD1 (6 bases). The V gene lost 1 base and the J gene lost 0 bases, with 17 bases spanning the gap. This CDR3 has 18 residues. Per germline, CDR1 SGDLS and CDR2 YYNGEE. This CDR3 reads CASSVRDISLSSGNTIYF. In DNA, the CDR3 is TGTGCCAGCAGCGTAAGGGACATCAGCCTTTCCTCTGGAAACACCATATATTTT.

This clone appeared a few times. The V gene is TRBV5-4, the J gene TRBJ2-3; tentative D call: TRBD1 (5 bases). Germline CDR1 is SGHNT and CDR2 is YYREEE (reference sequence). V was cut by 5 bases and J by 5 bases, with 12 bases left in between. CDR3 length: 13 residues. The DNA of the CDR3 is TGTGCCAGCAGGTATACAGGAGAAGATACGCAGTATTTT. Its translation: CASRYTGEDTQYF.

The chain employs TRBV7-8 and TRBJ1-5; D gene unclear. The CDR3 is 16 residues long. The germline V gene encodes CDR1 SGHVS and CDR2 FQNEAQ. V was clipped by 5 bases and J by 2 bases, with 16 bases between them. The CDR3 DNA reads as TGTGCCAGCAGCCCCCCGCCCGACGGCGGCAATCAGCCCCAGCATTTT. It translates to CASSPPPDGGNQPQHF.

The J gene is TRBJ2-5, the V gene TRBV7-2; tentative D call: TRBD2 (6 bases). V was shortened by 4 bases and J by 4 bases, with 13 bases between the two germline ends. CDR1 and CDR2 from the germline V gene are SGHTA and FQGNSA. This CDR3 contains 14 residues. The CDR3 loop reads CASSSRRGRETQYF. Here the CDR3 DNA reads TGTGCCAGCAGCTCGAGGAGGGGTCGAGAGACCCAGTACTTC. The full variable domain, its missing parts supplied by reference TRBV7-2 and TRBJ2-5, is GAGVSQSPSNKVTEKGKDVELRCDPISGHTALYWYRQSLGQGLEFLIYFQGNSAPDKSGLPSDRFSAERTGGSVSTLTIQRTQQEDSAVYLCASSSRRGRETQYFGPGTRLLVL.

DNA for the CDR3: TGTGCCAGCAGCTTATCCCCGGGCCCTGGGGCAGATACGCAGTATTTT. The encoded protein is CASSLSPGPGADTQYF. V gene TRBV7-9 combines with J gene TRBJ2-3; D not resolved. Germline CDR1 SEHNR, CDR2 FQNEAQ (reference sequence). With 2 bases removed from V and 4 bases from J, the gap between germline ends came to 16 bases. The CDR3 has 16 amino acids.

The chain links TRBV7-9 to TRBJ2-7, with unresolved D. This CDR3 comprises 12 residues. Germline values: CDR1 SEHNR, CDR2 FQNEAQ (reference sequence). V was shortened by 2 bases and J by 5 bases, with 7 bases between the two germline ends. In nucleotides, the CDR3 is TGTGCCAGCAGCTTACAGGACCACGAGCAGTACTTC. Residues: CASSLQDHEQYF.

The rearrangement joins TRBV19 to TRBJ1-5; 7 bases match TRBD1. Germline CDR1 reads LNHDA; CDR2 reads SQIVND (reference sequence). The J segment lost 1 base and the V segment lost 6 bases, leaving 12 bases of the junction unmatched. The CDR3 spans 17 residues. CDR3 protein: CASRTPEGQLSNQPQHF. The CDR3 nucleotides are TGTGCCAGTAGAACCCCCGAGGGACAGTTAAGCAATCAGCCCCAGCATTTT.

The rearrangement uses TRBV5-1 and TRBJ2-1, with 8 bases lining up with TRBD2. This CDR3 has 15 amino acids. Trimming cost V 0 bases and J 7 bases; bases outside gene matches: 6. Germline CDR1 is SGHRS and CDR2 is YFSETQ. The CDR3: CASSLGFSSGNEQFF. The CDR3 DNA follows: TGCGCCAGCAGCTTGGGGTTTTCTAGCGGGAATGAGCAGTTCTTC.

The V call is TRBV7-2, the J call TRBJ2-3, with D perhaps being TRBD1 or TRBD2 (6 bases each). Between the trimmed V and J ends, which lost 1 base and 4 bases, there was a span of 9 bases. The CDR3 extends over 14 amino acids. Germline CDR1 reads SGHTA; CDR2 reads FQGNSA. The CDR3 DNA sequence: TGTGCCAGCAGCTTAGAGGGGGGTCCAGATACGCAGTATTTT. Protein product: CASSLEGGPDTQYF.

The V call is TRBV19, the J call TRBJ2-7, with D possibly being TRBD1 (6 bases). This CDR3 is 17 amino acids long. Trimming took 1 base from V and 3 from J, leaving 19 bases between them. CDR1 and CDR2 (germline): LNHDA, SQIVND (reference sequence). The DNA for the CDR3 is TGTGCCAGTAGTATAGGTCTGGCCGGCAGGGGTGGCTACGAGCAGTACTTC. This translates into CASSIGLAGRGGYEQYF. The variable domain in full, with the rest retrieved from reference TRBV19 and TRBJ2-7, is DGGITQSPKYLFRKEGQNVTLSCEQNLNHDAMYWYRQDPGQGLRLIYYSQIVNDFQKGDIAEGYSVSREKKESFPLTVTSAQKNPTAFYLCASSIGLAGRGGYEQYFGPGTRLTVT.

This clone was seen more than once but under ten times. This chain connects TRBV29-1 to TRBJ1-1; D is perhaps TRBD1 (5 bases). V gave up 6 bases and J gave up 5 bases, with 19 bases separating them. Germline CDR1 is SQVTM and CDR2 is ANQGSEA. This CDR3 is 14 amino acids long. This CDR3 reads CSVTIAGTQTEAFF. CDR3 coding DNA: TGCAGCGTCACCATAGCTGGGACTCAGACTGAAGCTTTCTTT.

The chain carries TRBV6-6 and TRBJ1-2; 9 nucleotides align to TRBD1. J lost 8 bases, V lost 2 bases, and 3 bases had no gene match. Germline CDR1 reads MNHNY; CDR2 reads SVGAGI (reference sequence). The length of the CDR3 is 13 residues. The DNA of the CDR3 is TGTGCCAGCAGTTACCGGGACAGGGAGGGCTACACCTTC. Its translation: CASSYRDREGYTF.

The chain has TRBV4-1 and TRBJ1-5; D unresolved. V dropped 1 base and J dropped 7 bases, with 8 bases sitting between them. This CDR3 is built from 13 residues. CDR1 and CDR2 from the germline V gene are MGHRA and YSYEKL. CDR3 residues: CASSQGVRQPQHF. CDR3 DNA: TGCGCCAGCAGCCAAGGGGTGAGGCAGCCCCAGCATTTT.

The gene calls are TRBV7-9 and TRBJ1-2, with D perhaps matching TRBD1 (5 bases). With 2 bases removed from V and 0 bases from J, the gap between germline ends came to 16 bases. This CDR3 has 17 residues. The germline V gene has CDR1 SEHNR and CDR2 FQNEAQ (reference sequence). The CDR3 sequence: CASSLRGRDGANYGYTF. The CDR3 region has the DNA TGTGCCAGCAGCTTAAGGGGCAGGGATGGAGCTAACTATGGCTACACCTTC.

CDR3 residues: CASTVSGGYSSYEQYF. The CDR3 DNA reads as TGTGCCAGCACCGTATCAGGCGGGTACAGCTCCTACGAGCAGTACTTC. The V call is TRBV5-6, the J call TRBJ2-7, with D possibly being TRBD2 (5 bases). The CDR3 consists of 16 residues. The ends were cut back, 6 bases at V and 0 bases at J, with 19 bases in the middle. CDR1 is SGHDT and CDR2 is YYEEEE in the germline V gene.

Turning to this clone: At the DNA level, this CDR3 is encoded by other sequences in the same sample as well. The CDR3 bases are TGTGCCAGTAGCACCCAAATGAACACTGAAGCTTTCTTT. Translating gives CASSTQMNTEAFF. This chain connects TRBV19 to TRBJ1-1, with D unclear. The germline V and J ends were trimmed by 6 bases and 0 bases, with 8 bases remaining between them. The CDR3 is 13 residues long. Per the germline V gene, CDR1 is LNHDA and CDR2 is SQIVND (reference sequence).

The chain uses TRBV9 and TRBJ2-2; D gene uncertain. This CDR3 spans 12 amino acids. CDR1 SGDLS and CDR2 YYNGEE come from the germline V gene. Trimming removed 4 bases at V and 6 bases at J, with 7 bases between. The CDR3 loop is CASSLFAGELFF. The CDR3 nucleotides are TGTGCCAGCAGCCTTTTTGCCGGGGAGCTGTTTTTT.

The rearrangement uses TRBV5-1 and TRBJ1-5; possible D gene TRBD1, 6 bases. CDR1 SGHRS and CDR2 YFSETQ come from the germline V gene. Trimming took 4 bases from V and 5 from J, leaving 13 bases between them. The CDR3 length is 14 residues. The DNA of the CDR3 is TGCGCCAGCAGCCCGAGGGGGGGTTATCAGCCCCAGCATTTT. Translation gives CASSPRGGYQPQHF.

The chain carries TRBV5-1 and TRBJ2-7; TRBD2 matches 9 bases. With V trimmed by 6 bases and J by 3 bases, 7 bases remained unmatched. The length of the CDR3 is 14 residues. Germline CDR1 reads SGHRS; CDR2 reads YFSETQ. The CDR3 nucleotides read TGCGCCAGCACCTCAGGAGCGGGGGGCTACGAGCAGTACTTC. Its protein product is CASTSGAGGYEQYF. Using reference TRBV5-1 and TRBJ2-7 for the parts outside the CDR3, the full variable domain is KAGVTQTPRYLIKTRGQQVTLSCSPISGHRSVSWYQQTPGQGLQFLFEYFSETQRNKGNFPGRFSGRQFSNSRSEMNVSTLELGDSALYLCASTSGAGGYEQYFGPGTRLTVT.